The 22 T cell receptor beta chains listed next were all sequenced from one sample in a study of CD8 T cells in Susac syndrome. The authors reverse transcribed roughly 0.5 to 1 ug RNA with random hexamers. TCRdb fed the immunoSEQ multiplex PCR reads into MiXCR, producing one record per CDR3 protein. The sample holds 110,000 to 150,000 distinct CDR3 sequences; 90% to 97% are singletons and the top ten take 0.075% to 0.09%. Specimen: CD4+ T cells from PBMCs. Receptors were obtained from a human donor with Susac syndrome.

The chain uses TRBV28 and TRBJ1-2; unclear D gene. The germline V gene encodes CDR1 MDHEN and CDR2 SYDVKM. The CDR3 contains 15 residues. The V and J ends lost 5 bases and 5 bases respectively, with 18 bases between them. The CDR3: CASSRGYLFGYGYTF. In nucleotides, the CDR3 is TGTGCCAGCAGTCGGGGATACCTGTTCGGGTATGGCTACACCTTC.

This chain uses TRBV20-1 with TRBJ2-3; D is perhaps TRBD1 (6 bases). The CDR3 has 15 amino acids. V was pared by 0 bases and J by 6 bases, with 16 bases between. CDR1 and CDR2 (germline): DFQATT, SNEGSKA (reference sequence). In nucleotides, the CDR3 is TGCAGTGCTAGAGATCAGGGGACGGTTTTGGATACGCAGTATTTT. This translates into CSARDQGTVLDTQYF.

The chain recombines TRBV12-3 or TRBV12-4 with TRBJ1-5; D perhaps matches TRBD1 (5 bases). Trimming removed 5 bases at V and 1 base at J, with 12 bases between. The CDR3 runs to 15 residues. The CDR3 nucleotides read TGTGCCAGCAGTAGGAAAGGGGCGAGCAATCAGCCCCAGCATTTT. Amino acids: CASSRKGASNQPQHF.

The rearrangement links TRBV7-3 to TRBJ2-3; perhaps D is TRBD1 or TRBD2 (6 bases each). The V end lost 4 bases, the J end lost 5 bases, and 10 bases lay between the germline ends. There are 13 residues in the CDR3. CDR1 and CDR2 from the germline V gene are SGHTA and FQGTGA. The CDR3 DNA follows: TGTGCCAGCAGCTCGGGGGCTGGAGATACGCAGTATTTT. Translation: CASSSGAGDTQYF.

The V gene is TRBV2, the J gene TRBJ2-3; 10 nucleotides line up with TRBD2. The CDR3 contains 16 residues. Germline CDR1 reads SNHLY; CDR2 reads FYNNEI. The ends lost 6 bases at V and 3 bases at J; junction bases unmatched: 9. The CDR3 loop is CASRKQTSGPTDTQYF. CDR3 coding DNA: TGTGCCAGCAGGAAACAGACTAGCGGGCCAACAGATACGCAGTATTTT. Based on the CDR3 plus reference TRBV2 and TRBJ2-3, the full variable domain is EPEVTQTPSHQVTQMGQEVILRCVPISNHLYFYWYRQILGQKVEFLVSFYNNEISEKSEIFDDQFSVERPDGSNFTLKIRSTKLEDSAMYFCASRKQTSGPTDTQYFGPGTRLTVL.

The chain carries TRBV6-5 and TRBJ2-1; D not certain. The CDR3 runs 11 residues. V lost 6 bases, J lost 12 bases, and 12 bases lay in between. Germline V gene lookup returns CDR1 MNHEY and CDR2 SVGAGI. The DNA for the CDR3 is TGTGCCAGCAGCTCATTCTGGGGGCAGTTCTTC. This codes for CASSSFWGQFF.

The chain combines TRBV9 with TRBJ2-1; 10 bases align to TRBD2. CDR1 is SGDLS, CDR2 YYNGEE, per germline. The V gene end was trimmed by 0 bases and the J gene end by 8 bases; junction bases not matched to a gene: 8. The CDR3 consists of 16 residues. The chain's CDR3 is CASSVGASGRFDEQFF. CDR3 DNA: TGTGCCAGCAGCGTAGGAGCTAGCGGGAGATTTGATGAGCAGTTCTTC. Filled out from reference TRBV9 and TRBJ2-1, the complete variable domain reads DSGVTQTPKHLITATGQRVTLRCSPRSGDLSVYWYQQSLDQGLQFLIQYYNGEERAKGNILERFSAQQFPDLHSELNLSSLELGDSALYFCASSVGASGRFDEQFFGPGTRLTVL.

The genes are TRBV3-1 and TRBJ2-5; no firm D call. The CDR3 runs 11 residues. Germline assignment: CDR1 LGHDT and CDR2 YNNKEL (reference sequence). Trimming stripped 1 base from V and 9 bases from J, with 6 bases between. The CDR3 loop is CASSQGSAQYF. CDR3 DNA sequence: TGTGCCAGCAGCCAAGGGTCGGCCCAGTACTTC.

The chain joins TRBV7-9 to TRBJ2-5; TRBD1 or TRBD2 may be the D gene (6 bases each). The CDR3 loop spans 13 amino acids. Germline V gene lookup returns CDR1 SEHNR and CDR2 FQNEAQ (reference sequence). The V end was cut by 7 bases, the J end by 5 bases, with 14 bases between. The CDR3 DNA sequence: TGTGCCAGCACCCCTGAAGGGGGGGAGACCCAGTACTTC. It encodes CASTPEGGETQYF.

The chain employs TRBV29-1 and TRBJ2-4; 10 positions match TRBD1. This CDR3 contains 12 residues. CDR1 and CDR2 from the germline V gene are SQVTM and ANQGSEA. V lost 6 bases to trimming and J lost 8 bases; unmatched junction nucleotides: 4. The CDR3 is CSVHGTGDIQYF. CDR3 nucleotides: TGCAGCGTCCACGGGACAGGGGACATTCAGTACTTC.

J is TRBJ1-3 and V is TRBV29-1, with 7 bases identical to TRBD1. J gave up 4 bases and V 7 bases, and 4 bases lay outside the gene matches. Germline CDR1 and CDR2: SQVTM and ANQGSEA. The CDR3 runs 12 residues. The CDR3 loop reads CSAGGQGNTIYF. In DNA form, the CDR3 reads TGCAGCGCTGGGGGACAGGGAAACACCATATATTTT.

This clonotype was found once. V is TRBV20-1 and J is TRBJ1-1; the match to TRBD1 covers 7 bases. The CDR3 is 14 amino acids. With V trimmed by 8 bases and J by 0 bases, 9 bases remained unmatched. CDR1 and CDR2 from the germline V gene are DFQATT and SNEGSKA (reference sequence). CDR3 bases: TGCAGTTCGCTAAAGGGACAGATGAACACTGAAGCTTTCTTT. Encoded protein: CSSLKGQMNTEAFF.

The rearrangement uses TRBV29-1 and TRBJ1-2; D gene unclear. Germline assignment: CDR1 SQVTM and CDR2 ANQGSEA. This CDR3 contains 14 residues. V lost 4 bases, J lost 4 bases, and 16 bases lay in between. CDR3 sequence (DNA): TGCAGCGTTGGACTAGGCGCCCTAACCTATGGCTACACCTTC. Its translation is CSVGLGALTYGYTF.

This rearrangement joins TRBV29-1 to TRBJ2-5; unclear D gene. V gave up 5 bases and J gave up 4 bases, with 11 bases separating them. Germline V lookup: CDR1 SQVTM, CDR2 ANQGSEA. The CDR3 extends over 12 amino acids. The DNA for the CDR3 is TGCAGCGTTTTTGAGTTGGGAGAGACCCAGTACTTC. This codes for CSVFELGETQYF.

The rearrangement uses TRBV9 and TRBJ2-1; TRBD2 matches 8 bases. In germline, CDR1 is SGDLS, CDR2 YYNGEE. This CDR3 is built from 16 residues. V trimming: 1 base; J trimming: 8 bases; junction bases outside the gene matches: 11. The CDR3 reads CASSVSGSGGVYEQFF. CDR3 coding DNA: TGTGCCAGCAGCGTAAGTGGGTCGGGGGGGGTTTATGAGCAGTTCTTC.

V gene TRBV12-3 or TRBV12-4 combines with J gene TRBJ1-5, with 7 bases fitting TRBD1. V gave up 10 bases and J gave up 2 bases; unmatched junction bases: 8. CDR3 length: 14 amino acids. In DNA, the CDR3 is TGTGCCACCCAACAGGGGATTGGCAATCAGCCCCAGCATTTT. Translating gives CATQQGIGNQPQHF.

The CDR3 loop reads CASSNSVISYEQYF. In DNA, the CDR3 is TGTGCCAGCAGCAACTCGGTCATCTCCTACGAGCAGTACTTC. The rearrangement joins TRBV6-2 or TRBV6-3 to TRBJ2-7, with D unresolved. The CDR3 consists of 14 residues. Trimming took off 6 bases at V and 0 bases at J, with 12 bases between the two ends. The germline CDR1 and CDR2 sequences are MNHEY and SVGEGT.

The chain is built from TRBV4-1 and TRBJ2-7; maybe TRBD2 (6 bases). Between the trimmed V and J ends, which lost 3 bases and 3 bases, there was a span of 18 bases. Germline loops: CDR1 MGHRA, CDR2 YSYEKL. This CDR3 spans 16 amino acids. The CDR3 protein is CASSQSITSGVYEQYF. The CDR3 DNA sequence: TGCGCCAGCAGCCAGTCTATCACGTCGGGGGTCTACGAGCAGTACTTC.

The gene calls are TRBV9 and TRBJ2-5; D unresolved. The CDR3 runs 14 residues. Germline V gene lookup returns CDR1 SGDLS and CDR2 YYNGEE. V dropped 3 bases and J dropped 2 bases, with 11 bases sitting between them. CDR3 DNA sequence: TGTGCCAGCAGCGACGCGGATATTCAAGAGACCCAGTACTTC. Protein: CASSDADIQETQYF.

This clonotype was seen once. The J gene is TRBJ2-1, the V gene TRBV29-1, with D unclear. Deletions cut 3 bases from V and 0 bases from J, with 9 bases between. Germline V gene sequence: CDR1 SQVTM, CDR2 ANQGSEA. The CDR3 has 14 residues. CDR3 protein: CSVDGESSYNEQFF. The CDR3 DNA follows: TGCAGCGTTGATGGCGAGAGCTCCTACAATGAGCAGTTCTTC.

This clonotype was seen only once. This chain links TRBV6-5 with TRBJ1-1; D remains ambiguous. The germline V and J ends were trimmed by 0 bases and 0 bases, with 5 bases remaining between them. CDR3 size: 14 residues. Looked up from germline, CDR1 is MNHEY and CDR2 is SVGAGI. The chain's CDR3 is CASSYSKVNTEAFF. The CDR3 coding sequence is TGTGCCAGCAGTTACTCGAAGGTGAACACTGAAGCTTTCTTT.

This CDR3 reads CSAPGTVYEQYF. The DNA of the CDR3 is TGCAGTGCCCCCGGGACAGTCTACGAGCAGTACTTC. The chain carries TRBV20-1 and TRBJ2-7; 7 nucleotides agree with TRBD1. There are 12 residues in the CDR3. V lost 6 bases and J lost 3; bases outside the gene matches: 5. In germline, CDR1 is DFQATT, CDR2 SNEGSKA (reference sequence).